The present T cell receptor beta chain was sequenced within a study of T-cell reconstitution after alpha-beta-depleted transplantation in children. Germline V gene lookup returns CDR1 LGHNA and CDR2 YSLEER. V was pared by 3 bases and J by 0 bases, with 8 bases between. CDR3 length: 14 residues. Molecular barcoding with unique molecular identifiers was used for the TCRbeta library. TCRdb analysed the PCR reads with MiXCR anew, one entry per CDR3 protein. Counted here are 300,000 to 400,000 distinct CDR3 sequences, 10% to 15% occurring once; the ten biggest clones make up about 3.9%. This clonotype was recorded many times.

The source was PBMCs, collected from the stem cell graft. The TCR was taken from a human donor who donated a stem cell graft to a child with Fanconi anemia. J is TRBJ1-1 and V is TRBV4-3, with D perhaps matching TRBD1 (5 bases). In DNA, the CDR3 is TGCGCCAGCAGCCACGGGACCATGAACACTGAAGCTTTCTTT. Amino acid sequence: CASSHGTMNTEAFF.